The sequence of this T cell receptor (beta chain) was determined in a study of fetal regulatory T cell absence and autoimmunity. At the level of the study: IPEX patients had exocrine pancreas autoimmunity without clinical diabetes.

Notes on the study in general: Cord blood and pancreas showed broadly similar TRB gene family usage. Pancreas TCRs were oligoclonally enriched versus cord blood, some clones over 85-fold.

The survey-level immunoSEQ assay was used. The repertoire was sequenced with immunoSEQ multiplex PCR; TCRdb's copy has only in-frame clones and lacks some. The sample holds approximately 46,000 clones, roughly 80% seen once. Remarks on this clone: The antigen remains undetermined.

V gave up 3 bases and J gave up 2 bases, with 12 bases separating them. The CDR3 covers 15 residues. The germline gives CDR1 SNHLY, CDR2 FYNNEI. The chain employs TRBV2 and TRBJ2-3; D may be TRBD1 or TRBD2 (5 bases each). The sequence came from a newborn boy with IPEX syndrome. Source material: cord blood. CDR3 sequence (DNA): TGTGCCAGCAGTGAGCCGGGGCCCATCACAGATACGCAGTATTTT. This translates into CASSEPGPITDTQYF.